This T cell receptor (beta chain) was obtained from a study of cytomegalovirus exposure and HLA in healthy donors. Study-wide results and limits: Reported results showed that the classifier diagnosed cytomegalovirus status with high specificity and sensitivity. The tendency of first-cohort TCR clusters to co-occur in the roughly 120 validation repertoires was the finding of a later analysis. The authors confirmed in vitro that a few CMV-associated chains were specific for CMV antigens.

While the first cohort had 500 to 700 subjects, the donors belonged to the separate validation cohort of over a hundred subjects. TCRdb's table, derived via immunoSEQ multiplex PCR, lists solely in-frame clones and lacks some. The repertoire holds under 200,000 clones, 91% seen once, with 3% in the top ten. The germline V gene has CDR1 MGHRA and CDR2 YSYEKL. The V and J ends lost 5 bases and 0 bases, in that order; junction bases with no gene match: 7. This CDR3 contains 16 residues. On this clone itself: Its antigen is currently unknown.

The source material was PBMCs. This receptor was identified in a woman between 18 and 29 years old in good health and CMV-seropositive. The chain couples TRBV4-1 to TRBJ1-3, with TRBD1 matching over 7 bases. CDR3 in DNA: TGCGCCAGCAGCGGACCGGGACAGTCCTCTGGAAACACCATATATTTT. This gives the protein CASSGPGQSSGNTIYF.